What follows are 14 T cell receptor beta chains derived from one specimen sequenced in a study of T cells after yellow fever vaccination. Using its own MiXCR run on the 5' RACE reads, TCRdb lists one record per CDR3 protein. The top ten hold 35% to 40% of the sample, which has 150,000 to 200,000 distinct CDR3 sequences, 9.5% to 11% seen once. Sequencing was performed on CD8+ T cells sorted from PBMCs, taken 15 days after the yellow fever booster vaccination. The source is a young man who received the YFV17D yellow fever vaccine.

The rearrangement uses TRBV11-2 and TRBJ2-3; 12 bases map to TRBD2. The CDR3 totals 16 residues. The germline V gene encodes CDR1 SGHAT and CDR2 FQNNGV. V shed 4 bases and J 2 bases; nucleotides not matched to a gene: 4. This chain's CDR3 is CASSWLAGGYTDTQYF. DNA of the CDR3: TGTGCCAGCAGCTGGCTAGCGGGGGGGTACACAGATACGCAGTATTTT.

In this sample, this clonotype turned up many times. The V and J genes are TRBV5-1 and TRBJ2-1; D is perhaps TRBD1 or TRBD2 (5 bases each). This CDR3 comprises 12 residues. Germline values: CDR1 SGHRS, CDR2 YFSETQ. Trimming removed 2 bases at V and 8 bases at J, with 8 bases between. The DNA for the CDR3 is TGCGCCAGCAGCTTATGGGGGTATGAGCAGTTCTTC. Residues: CASSLWGYEQFF.

V and J are TRBV29-1 and TRBJ2-3, with TRBD1 matching 7 bases. This CDR3 spans 12 amino acids. The germline V gene encodes CDR1 SQVTM and CDR2 ANQGSEA. The junction had 5 bases not matched to a gene; V was cut back by 7 bases and J by 4 bases. CDR3 in DNA: TGCAGCGCAACAGGGGCGGCAGATACGCAGTATTTT. Amino acids: CSATGAADTQYF.

This clonotype showed up just a few times. J is TRBJ2-1 and V is TRBV7-8; 13 bases match TRBD2. CDR1 and CDR2 from the germline V gene are SGHVS and FQNEAQ. Trimming removed 3 bases from V and 0 bases from J; junction bases left unmatched: 2. This CDR3 region has 17 residues. Here the CDR3 DNA reads TGTGCCAGCAGCTTCCGGACTAGCGGGGGCTCCTACAATGAGCAGTTCTTC. It translates to CASSFRTSGGSYNEQFF.

The chain couples TRBV5-4 to TRBJ1-1; D is ambiguous. Trimming pared 0 bases from V and 7 bases from J, leaving 10 bases between. Germline V CDR1 and CDR2: SGHNT, YYREEE (reference sequence). CDR3 length: 13 amino acids. The CDR3: CASSLVEEDEAFF. The DNA of the CDR3 is TGTGCCAGCAGCTTGGTCGAAGAGGATGAAGCTTTCTTT.

The table lists this clonotype with a few counts. This chain links TRBV7-6 with TRBJ2-2; D unclear. Trimming shortened V by 10 bases and J by 4 bases, and 10 bases separated the two germline ends. This CDR3 is 12 amino acids long. Germline V CDR1 and CDR2: SGHVS, FNYEAQ. CDR3 amino acids: CATRVTTGELFF. CDR3 in DNA: TGTGCCACCCGCGTTACCACCGGGGAGCTGTTTTTT.

The sample holds a few counts of this clonotype. The CDR3 coding sequence is TGCGCCAGCAGCCAGTGGACATCCTCGGGCAATCAGCCCCAGCATTTT. Its translation: CASSQWTSSGNQPQHF. The chain uses TRBV4-1 and TRBJ1-5, with D possibly being TRBD1 (5 bases). In germline, CDR1 is MGHRA, CDR2 YSYEKL. The CDR3 spans 16 residues. V gave up 3 bases and J gave up 2 bases, with 14 bases separating them.

This clonotype was seen only a few times. The chain couples TRBV9 to TRBJ2-5, with D maybe TRBD2 (5 bases). Trimming took off 0 bases at V and 3 bases at J, with 6 bases between the two ends. CDR1 SGDLS and CDR2 YYNGEE come from the germline V gene. CDR3 length: 13 residues. The CDR3 region has the DNA TGTGCCAGCAGCGTAGCCGGGGAAGAGACCCAGTACTTC. Protein sequence: CASSVAGEETQYF.

The gene calls are TRBV25-1 and TRBJ2-1; D may be TRBD2 (5 bases). Trimming stripped 10 bases from V and 7 bases from J, with 14 bases between. The CDR3 contains 12 residues. The germline gives CDR1 MGHDK, CDR2 SYGVNS. The DNA for the CDR3 is TGTGCCAACGCGACGGGGTCGAATGAGCAGTTCTTC. It specifies CANATGSNEQFF. Variable domain in full (rest from reference TRBV25-1 and TRBJ2-1): EADIYQTPRYLVIGTGKKITLECSQTMGHDKMYWYQQDPGMELHLIHYSYGVNSTEKGDLSSESTVSRIRTEHFPLTLESARPSHTSQYLCANATGSNEQFFGPGTRLTVL.

This clonotype is a singleton in its sample. V and J are TRBV4-3 and TRBJ2-4, with D maybe TRBD1 (5 bases). The V end lost 4 bases, the J end lost 1 base, and 14 bases lay between the germline ends. This CDR3 is built from 16 residues. The germline gives CDR1 LGHNA, CDR2 YSLEER. The CDR3 spells CASSPSGFDAKNIQYF. The CDR3 region has the DNA TGCGCCAGCAGCCCATCAGGGTTTGATGCCAAAAACATTCAGTACTTC.

The rearrangement uses TRBV7-9 and TRBJ2-1, with TRBD2 identical over 9 bases. The germline V gene encodes CDR1 SEHNR and CDR2 FQNEAQ (reference sequence). CDR3 length: 13 residues. Trimming at V came to 3 bases and at J to 10 bases, leaving 4 bases not matched to a gene. The CDR3 DNA reads as TGTGCCAGCAGCTTCAAGGGACTAGCCGAGCAGTTCTTC. Its protein is CASSFKGLAEQFF. Filled out from reference TRBV7-9 and TRBJ2-1, the complete variable domain reads DTGVSQNPRHKITKRGQNVTFRCDPISEHNRLYWYRQTLGQGPEFLTYFQNEAQLEKSRLLSDRFSAERPKGSFSTLEIQRTEQGDSAMYLCASSFKGLAEQFFGPGTRLTVL.

This rearrangement joins TRBV7-9 to TRBJ2-4; the D call may be TRBD1 or TRBD2 (5 bases each). The ends were cut back, 6 bases at V and 0 bases at J, with 15 bases in the middle. CDR1 and CDR2 (germline): SEHNR, FQNEAQ (reference sequence). The CDR3 loop spans 16 amino acids. CDR3: CASRDARGVAKNIQYF. The CDR3 DNA sequence: TGTGCCAGCAGGGACGCAAGAGGGGTAGCCAAAAACATTCAGTACTTC.

The chain employs TRBV29-1 and TRBJ1-4; 7 bases are a match to TRBD1. Trimming cost V 0 bases and J 8 bases; bases outside gene matches: 9. Germline CDR1 reads SQVTM; CDR2 reads ANQGSEA. The CDR3 length is 15 residues. This chain's CDR3 is CSVEDGTVGSEKLFF. CDR3 DNA: TGCAGCGTTGAAGATGGGACAGTTGGAAGCGAAAAACTGTTTTTT.

The chain employs TRBV6-2 or TRBV6-3 and TRBJ2-3, with D possibly TRBD2 on 5 matching bases. Trimming shortened V by 8 bases and J by 6 bases, and 15 bases separated the two germline ends. Looked up from germline, CDR1 is MNHEY and CDR2 is SVGEGT. The CDR3 runs 13 residues. CDR3 in amino acids: CASGSRDGDTQYF. CDR3 DNA: TGTGCCAGCGGGAGCCGCGACGGGGATACGCAGTATTTT.